These 5 T cell receptor beta chains were all obtained from the same sample, sequenced in a study of OX40 agonist ivuxolimab in advanced cancers. TCRdb's table, derived via immunoSEQ multiplex PCR, lists solely in-frame clones and lacks some. Among 70,000 or so clones listed, about nine tenths were seen once. Specimen: CD4+ or CD8+ T cells sorted from blood, collected in a trial of the OX40 agonist ivuxolimab. All receptors derive from an adult with an advanced solid tumor such as melanoma, head and neck, liver or kidney cancer.

This clone occurred once. The genes are TRBV5-1 and TRBJ2-2; D is perhaps TRBD2 (5 bases). In germline, CDR1 is SGHRS, CDR2 YFSETQ. The V end lost 0 bases, the J end lost 6 bases, and 6 bases lay between the germline ends. The CDR3 is made up of 13 amino acids. CDR3 protein: CASSLEGAGELFF. The CDR3 nucleotides are TGCGCCAGCAGCTTGGAGGGAGCCGGGGAGCTGTTTTTT.

The V gene is TRBV5-1, the J gene TRBJ1-4; D is possibly TRBD1 (5 bases). The CDR3 contains 15 residues. The V end was cut by 2 bases, the J end by 6 bases, with 14 bases between. CDR1 and CDR2 (germline): SGHRS, YFSETQ. The DNA for the CDR3 is TGCGCCAGCAGCTTCTCTGCAGGGATAGATGAAAAACTGTTTTTT. Its translation is CASSFSAGIDEKLFF.

The V and J genes are TRBV5-1 and TRBJ2-5, with TRBD2 matching 8 bases. After removal of 7 bases from V and 1 base from J, the junction contained 3 bases not matched to a gene. Germline V lookup: CDR1 SGHRS, CDR2 YFSETQ. CDR3 length: 13 amino acids. CDR3 in amino acids: CASGGTSQETQYF. In DNA, the CDR3 is TGCGCCAGCGGGGGGACTAGCCAAGAGACCCAGTACTTC.

The chain links TRBV20-1 to TRBJ2-3; D ambiguous. The ends were cut back, 5 bases at V and 6 bases at J, with 6 bases in the middle. This CDR3 contains 10 residues. Germline CDR1 DFQATT, CDR2 SNEGSKA (reference sequence). CDR3 in amino acids: CSAAIDTQYF. The DNA for the CDR3 is TGCAGTGCTGCCATTGATACGCAGTATTTT.

The CDR3 spells CASSPGTSGRVEQYF. CDR3 DNA: TGTGCCAGCTCACCCGGGACTAGCGGGAGGGTCGAGCAGTACTTC. V usage is TRBV18 and J usage is TRBJ2-7; 16 bases map to TRBD2. CDR1 is KGHSH, CDR2 LQKENI, per germline. CDR3 length: 15 residues. Trimming cost V 3 bases and J 6 bases; bases outside gene matches: 2.